This TCR beta chain was identified during a study of monozygotic twins with inflammatory bowel disease. Germline CDR1 is DFQATT and CDR2 is SNEGSKA (reference sequence). The CDR3 is made up of 13 amino acids. UMIs incorporating a 6-nucleotide sample barcode were appended by means of template switching. TCRdb re-analyzed the 5' RACE reads; it lists each CDR3 protein once, without DNA. This table holds 200,000 to 250,000 distinct CDR3 sequences. Whole-study results and caveats: On the inverse Simpson index, IBD patients scored lower for TCRbeta diversity than healthy co-twins. The authors could not tell different T cell subtypes apart. Any single strong signal or clonotype tied to IBD lacked support.

Notes on this clonotype: Its antigen is still unknown.

The V call is TRBV20-1, the J call TRBJ1-5; TCRdb's D gene call, TRBD1, goes unchecked for lack of DNA. The clonotype originates from a human donor with ulcerative colitis or Crohn's disease, or a healthy co-twin of an affected twin (not recorded which). The sample taken for sequencing was blood. The CDR3 is CSAIAGGNQPQHF.